Sequencing of this T cell receptor beta chain was carried out in a study of blood T cell repertoires in COVID-19. On the study more broadly: COVID-19 samples collected from the United States, Italy and Spain covered acute and convalescent phases.

Libraries were prepared by immunoSEQ multiplex PCR; TCRdb keeps only in-frame clonotypes and omits some of them. The sample holds around 30,000 clones, roughly 89% seen once. V dropped 4 bases and J dropped 1; count of bases not matched to a gene: 8. In germline, CDR1 is SQVTM, CDR2 ANQGSEA. The CDR3 contains 15 residues. The sequencing input was peripheral blood. This TCR came from a man in his sixties or seventies with active COVID-19. V gene TRBV29-1 combines with J gene TRBJ2-3; 7 bases line up with TRBD1. CDR3 residues: CSVVVGGLGTDTQYF. Written as DNA, the CDR3 is TGCAGCGTTGTAGTAGGGGGCCTTGGCACAGATACGCAGTATTTT.